This TCR beta chain was found in a study of Ad26.COV2.S vaccination and SARS-CoV-2 variants. Background on the study: Ad26.COV2.S shots went into the muscle once or twice, 56 days apart.

Concerning this clone itself: The antigen is not known.

Germline CDR1 is MNHEY and CDR2 is SMNVEV (reference sequence). This CDR3 spans 17 amino acids. V was pared by 4 bases and J by 0 bases, with 15 bases between. Study-level results: Spike-specific TCR breadth ran higher among vaccine recipients than placebo recipients. Total responses of T cells may have been underestimated by the analyses of TCR breadth and depth.

Clones were sequenced by immunoSEQ multiplex PCR, and TCRdb holds only the in-frame ones, with some missing. This sample has hundreds of thousands of clones, with around 87% found just once. The treatment: about 20 received Ad26.COV2.S at low or high dose, single or two shots; about 5 received placebo; per-sample allocation not given. The study sampled participants on day 63 after the first vaccine or placebo injection. Sequencing used peripheral blood, obtained in a trial of Ad26.COV2.S vaccine versus placebo. This TCR was sampled from a person aged 18-60 years who received the Ad26.COV2.S COVID-19 vaccine or a placebo. The rearrangement joins TRBV27 to TRBJ1-4; D possibly corresponds to TRBD1 (5 bases). CDR3 coding DNA: TGTGCCAGCAGTTCCACTGGCCGAGGGGCAACTAATGAAAAACTGTTTTTT. Protein product: CASSSTGRGATNEKLFF.